This passage covers 7 T cell receptor beta chains from one sample sequenced in a study of cytomegalovirus exposure and HLA in healthy donors. It was with 60 Vbeta and 13 Jbeta primers that the PCR ran. Using immunoSEQ multiplex PCR, the repertoire was profiled, and TCRdb retains in-frame clones only, with some absent. The sample has around 170,000 clones; approximately 78% are singletons. The sequencing sample was made of PBMCs. These receptors originate from a woman aged 18-29 years in good health and CMV-seronegative.

The chain recombines TRBV6-5 with TRBJ1-1; 8 nucleotides align to TRBD1. The V gene end was trimmed by 5 bases and the J gene end by 7 bases; junction bases not matched to a gene: 9. The CDR3 loop spans 14 amino acids. Germline CDR1 and CDR2: MNHEY and SVGAGI. DNA of the CDR3: TGTGCCAGCAGTGATACGGACAGGGACCTTGAAGCTTTCTTT. Its protein product is CASSDTDRDLEAFF.

This chain links TRBV6-5 with TRBJ1-1; no definite D call. The CDR3 has 16 amino acids. CDR1 MNHEY and CDR2 SVGAGI come from the germline V gene. The ends were cut back, 4 bases at V and 0 bases at J, with 15 bases in the middle. Here the CDR3 reads CASSSPRGPVNTEAFF. CDR3 nucleotide sequence: TGTGCCAGCAGTTCCCCCCGAGGGCCGGTGAACACTGAAGCTTTCTTT.

This chain connects TRBV7-2 to TRBJ1-6; D might be TRBD1 (5 bases). This CDR3 has 13 amino acids. The V gene's germline CDR1 is SGHTA and CDR2 FQGNSA. V lost 1 base, J lost 11 bases, and 9 bases lay in between. The CDR3 nucleotides read TGTGCCAGCAGCTTAGGGGGGGTCCCACCCCTCCACTTT. Protein product: CASSLGGVPPLHF.

The chain is built from TRBV28 and TRBJ2-7; 11 positions match TRBD2. CDR3 length: 15 amino acids. Germline CDR1 reads MDHEN; CDR2 reads SYDVKM. The V gene end was trimmed by 7 bases and the J gene end by 3 bases; junction bases not matched to a gene: 8. CDR3 sequence (DNA): TGTGCCAGCACCCCAACTAGCGGGAGTTTCTACGAGCAGTACTTC. Protein: CASTPTSGSFYEQYF.

The chain uses TRBV5-1 and TRBJ2-5; 8 bases are shared with TRBD2. This CDR3 contains 15 residues. The ends lost 3 bases at V and 2 bases at J; junction bases unmatched: 6. Per germline, CDR1 SGHRS and CDR2 YFSETQ. Written as DNA, the CDR3 is TGCGCCAGCAGCTCAACCAGCGGGGGACAAGAGACCCAGTACTTC. This translates into CASSSTSGGQETQYF.

The J gene is TRBJ2-1, the V gene TRBV28; a possible D gene is TRBD1 (5 bases). The CDR3 length is 15 residues. The V end lost 6 bases, the J end lost 3 bases, and 15 bases lay between the germline ends. CDR1 and CDR2 (germline): MDHEN, SYDVKM. The CDR3 coding sequence is TGTGCCAGCAGCCTAAGGCGCAGGGTCTACAATGAGCAGTTCTTC. It codes for CASSLRRRVYNEQFF.

V and J are TRBV7-6 and TRBJ2-7; maybe TRBD2 (6 bases). This CDR3 contains 14 residues. Germline CDR1 SGHVS, CDR2 FNYEAQ. Trimming pared 6 bases from V and 2 bases from J, leaving 14 bases between. The CDR3 loop is CASSPSGGTYEQYF. The CDR3 DNA sequence: TGTGCCAGCAGTCCGTCCGGGGGAACCTACGAGCAGTACTTC.